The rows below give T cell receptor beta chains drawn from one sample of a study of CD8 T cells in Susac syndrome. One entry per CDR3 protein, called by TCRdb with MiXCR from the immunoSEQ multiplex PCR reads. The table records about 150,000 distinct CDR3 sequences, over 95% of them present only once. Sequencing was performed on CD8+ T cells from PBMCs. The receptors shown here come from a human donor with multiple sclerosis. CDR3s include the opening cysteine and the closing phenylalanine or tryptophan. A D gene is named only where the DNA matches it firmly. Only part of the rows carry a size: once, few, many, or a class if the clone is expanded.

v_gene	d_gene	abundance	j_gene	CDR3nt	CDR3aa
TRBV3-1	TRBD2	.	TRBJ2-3	TGTGCCAGCAGCCCCGGACAAACGGGGGGTGATACGCAGTATTTT	CASSPGQTGGDTQYF
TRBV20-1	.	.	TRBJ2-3	TGCAGTGCTAGTTCTGGACCCCGTACAGATACGCAGTATTTT	CSASSGPRTDTQYF
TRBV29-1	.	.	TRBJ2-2	TGCAGCGTTGAAGCCTTTGACACCGGGGAGCTGTTTTTT	CSVEAFDTGELFF
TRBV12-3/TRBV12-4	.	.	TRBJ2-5	TGTGCCAGCAGTGGTGGGGATCGAGAAGAGACCCAGTACTTC	CASSGGDREETQYF
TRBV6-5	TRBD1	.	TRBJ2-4	TGTGCCAGCAGTTCACAGGGGGAAGGGAACATTCAGTACTTC	CASSSQGEGNIQYF
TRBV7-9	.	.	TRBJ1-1	TGTGCCAGCAGCCCCCTCCCCGGGCAGGGGTTAGGGGTGAACACTGAAGCTTTCTTT	CASSPLPGQGLGVNTEAFF
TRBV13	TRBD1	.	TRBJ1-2	TGTGCCAGCAGTCCTTCTCTGGACAGGGGCCGCTATGGCTACACCTTC	CASSPSLDRGRYGYTF
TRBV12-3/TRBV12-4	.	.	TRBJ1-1	TGTGCCAGCACCCAGACAGGTTCTGTGAACACTGAAGCTTTCTTT	CASTQTGSVNTEAFF
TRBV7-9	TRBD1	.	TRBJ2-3	TGTGCCAGCAGCTTAGAAGGGACAGGAGCTTCAGATACGCAGTATTTT	CASSLEGTGASDTQYF
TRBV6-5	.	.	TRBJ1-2	TGTGCCAGCAGTTACGAACCCGAAGGCTTCTATGGCTACACCTTC	CASSYEPEGFYGYTF
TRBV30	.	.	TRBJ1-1	TGTGCCTGGAGTGGGGCTAGGGCAGAAGCTTTCTTT	CAWSGARAEAFF
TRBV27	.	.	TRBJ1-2	TGTGCCACCGCGGAGGGAAATGGCTACACCTTC	CATAEGNGYTF
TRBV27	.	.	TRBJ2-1	TGTGCCAGCAGTCAAGGGGTTGGCTCCTACAATGAGCAGTTCTTC	CASSQGVGSYNEQFF
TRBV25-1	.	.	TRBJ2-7	TGTGCCAGCAGTGACCCCAGAGGGACAACAGAACCCTACGAGCAGTACTTC	CASSDPRGTTEPYEQYF
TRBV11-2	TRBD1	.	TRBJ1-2	TGTGCCAGCAGCTTAGGTCCCGGGACAGGGACTAACTATGGCTACACCTTC	CASSLGPGTGTNYGYTF
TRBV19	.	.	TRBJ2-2	TGTGCCAGTAGTATATACCAGGGCGGCACCGGGGAGCTGTTTTTT	CASSIYQGGTGELFF
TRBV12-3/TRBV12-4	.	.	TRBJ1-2	TGTGCCAGCAGTTTAGCGCAAATGTTGGACTATGGCTACACCTTC	CASSLAQMLDYGYTF
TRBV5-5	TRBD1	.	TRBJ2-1	TGTGCCAGCCTCGACAGGGACAGCTCCTACAATGAGCAGTTCTTC	CASLDRDSSYNEQFF
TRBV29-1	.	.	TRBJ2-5	TGCAGCGCCGTACCGGGACACGTAATCCAAGAGACCCAGTACTTC	CSAVPGHVIQETQYF
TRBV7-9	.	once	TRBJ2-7	TGTGCCAGCAGCTCCGATCCTAGGGGGAACGAGCAGTACTTC	CASSSDPRGNEQYF
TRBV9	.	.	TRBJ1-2	TGTGCCAGCAGCGGGCAACTAGACAAACCAAACTATGGCTACACCTTC	CASSGQLDKPNYGYTF
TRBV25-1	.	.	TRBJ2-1	TGTGCCAGCAGCAGGATTCAGGGATCTGGGAATGAGCAGTTCTTC	CASSRIQGSGNEQFF
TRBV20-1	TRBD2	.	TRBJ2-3	TGCAGTGCTAGTGGCTCTACGACTAGCTTCGCCACAGATACGCAGTATTTT	CSASGSTTSFATDTQYF
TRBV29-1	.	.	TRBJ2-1	TGCAGCGTTGTGGATTTTTATAATGAGCAGTTCTTC	CSVVDFYNEQFF
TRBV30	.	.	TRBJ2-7	TGTGCCTGGACCTCAGGGGAGGGACGCTACGAGCAGTACTTC	CAWTSGEGRYEQYF
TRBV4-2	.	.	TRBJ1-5	TGTGCCAGCAGCCAAGTTTTCCAGGGGAAGGGTCAGCCCCAGCATTTT	CASSQVFQGKGQPQHF
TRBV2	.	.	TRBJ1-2	TGTGCCAGCAGTGACTCCGTTCCTGGCTACACCTTC	CASSDSVPGYTF
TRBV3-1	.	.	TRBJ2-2	TGTGCCAGCAGCCAAGATCGTTCCCGGGGCCCCGGGGAGCTGTTTTTT	CASSQDRSRGPGELFF
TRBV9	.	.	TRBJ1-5	TGTGCCAGCAGCGTGGGGCACAATCAGCCCCAGCATTTT	CASSVGHNQPQHF
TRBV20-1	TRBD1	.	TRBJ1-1	TGCAGTGCGTACGGGACAGAGAACACTGAAGCTTTCTTT	CSAYGTENTEAFF
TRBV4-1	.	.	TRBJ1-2	TGCGCCAGCAGCCAAGAGCCCGGGACGGTGAGCTATGGCTACACCTTC	CASSQEPGTVSYGYTF
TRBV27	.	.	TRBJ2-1	TGTGCCAGCAGTTTAATTTTGGGGGCTGAGCAGTTCTTC	CASSLILGAEQFF
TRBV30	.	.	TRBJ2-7	TGTGCCTCCTCCGGGGGTGCCGACGAGCAGTACTTC	CASSGGADEQYF
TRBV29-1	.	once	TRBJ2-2	TGCAGCGTTGAAGCGGTAAACACCGGGGAGCTGTTTTTT	CSVEAVNTGELFF
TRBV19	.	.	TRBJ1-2	TGTGCCAGTAGTCCTAGACTGGGCAGTCTTAGCTATGGCTACACCTTC	CASSPRLGSLSYGYTF
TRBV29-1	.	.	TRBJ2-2	TGCAGCGCCCAGGGGACCGGGGAGCTGTTTTTT	CSAQGTGELFF
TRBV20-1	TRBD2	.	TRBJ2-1	TGCAGTGCTAGTCACCGGGGGGGGTTGTACAATGAGCAGTTCTTC	CSASHRGGLYNEQFF
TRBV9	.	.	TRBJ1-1	TGTGCCAGCAGCGTTGGGGACACTGAAGCTTTCTTT	CASSVGDTEAFF
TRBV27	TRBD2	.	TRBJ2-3	TGTGCCAGCAGTTCGGGACTAGCCCCAGATACGCAGTATTTT	CASSSGLAPDTQYF
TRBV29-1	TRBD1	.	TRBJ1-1	TGCAGCGTTGTAGCTTGGCAGGGGGTAGCTTTCTTT	CSVVAWQGVAFF
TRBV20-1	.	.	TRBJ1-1	TGCAGTGCGAAGGGACCGCCCTCCATGAACACTGAAGCTTTCTTT	CSAKGPPSMNTEAFF
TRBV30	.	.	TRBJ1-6	TGTGCCTGGAGTGGAGAAGGTTCACCCCTCCACTTT	CAWSGEGSPLHF
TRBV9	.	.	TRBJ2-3	TGTGCCAGCAGCGTAGGGGGGGCAGGGTACCCAGATACGCAGTATTTT	CASSVGGAGYPDTQYF
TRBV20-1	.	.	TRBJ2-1	TGCAGTGCTAGCCGCCTAGGGGCCCACAATGAGCAGTTCTTC	CSASRLGAHNEQFF
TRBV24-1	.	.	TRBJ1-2	TGTGCCACCAGTGATCCAGAGACGAATGGCTACACCTTC	CATSDPETNGYTF
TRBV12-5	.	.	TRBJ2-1	TGTGCTAGTGCTGAGCGGGCCGCTAGAGCCAATGAGCAGTTCTTC	CASAERAARANEQFF
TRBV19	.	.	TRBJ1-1	TGTGCCAGTAGAACCGGGATGAACACTGAAGCTTTCTTT	CASRTGMNTEAFF
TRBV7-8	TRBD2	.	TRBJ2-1	TGTGCCAGCAGCTTAAGGGCTAGCGGTGACTACAATGAGCAGTTCTTC	CASSLRASGDYNEQFF